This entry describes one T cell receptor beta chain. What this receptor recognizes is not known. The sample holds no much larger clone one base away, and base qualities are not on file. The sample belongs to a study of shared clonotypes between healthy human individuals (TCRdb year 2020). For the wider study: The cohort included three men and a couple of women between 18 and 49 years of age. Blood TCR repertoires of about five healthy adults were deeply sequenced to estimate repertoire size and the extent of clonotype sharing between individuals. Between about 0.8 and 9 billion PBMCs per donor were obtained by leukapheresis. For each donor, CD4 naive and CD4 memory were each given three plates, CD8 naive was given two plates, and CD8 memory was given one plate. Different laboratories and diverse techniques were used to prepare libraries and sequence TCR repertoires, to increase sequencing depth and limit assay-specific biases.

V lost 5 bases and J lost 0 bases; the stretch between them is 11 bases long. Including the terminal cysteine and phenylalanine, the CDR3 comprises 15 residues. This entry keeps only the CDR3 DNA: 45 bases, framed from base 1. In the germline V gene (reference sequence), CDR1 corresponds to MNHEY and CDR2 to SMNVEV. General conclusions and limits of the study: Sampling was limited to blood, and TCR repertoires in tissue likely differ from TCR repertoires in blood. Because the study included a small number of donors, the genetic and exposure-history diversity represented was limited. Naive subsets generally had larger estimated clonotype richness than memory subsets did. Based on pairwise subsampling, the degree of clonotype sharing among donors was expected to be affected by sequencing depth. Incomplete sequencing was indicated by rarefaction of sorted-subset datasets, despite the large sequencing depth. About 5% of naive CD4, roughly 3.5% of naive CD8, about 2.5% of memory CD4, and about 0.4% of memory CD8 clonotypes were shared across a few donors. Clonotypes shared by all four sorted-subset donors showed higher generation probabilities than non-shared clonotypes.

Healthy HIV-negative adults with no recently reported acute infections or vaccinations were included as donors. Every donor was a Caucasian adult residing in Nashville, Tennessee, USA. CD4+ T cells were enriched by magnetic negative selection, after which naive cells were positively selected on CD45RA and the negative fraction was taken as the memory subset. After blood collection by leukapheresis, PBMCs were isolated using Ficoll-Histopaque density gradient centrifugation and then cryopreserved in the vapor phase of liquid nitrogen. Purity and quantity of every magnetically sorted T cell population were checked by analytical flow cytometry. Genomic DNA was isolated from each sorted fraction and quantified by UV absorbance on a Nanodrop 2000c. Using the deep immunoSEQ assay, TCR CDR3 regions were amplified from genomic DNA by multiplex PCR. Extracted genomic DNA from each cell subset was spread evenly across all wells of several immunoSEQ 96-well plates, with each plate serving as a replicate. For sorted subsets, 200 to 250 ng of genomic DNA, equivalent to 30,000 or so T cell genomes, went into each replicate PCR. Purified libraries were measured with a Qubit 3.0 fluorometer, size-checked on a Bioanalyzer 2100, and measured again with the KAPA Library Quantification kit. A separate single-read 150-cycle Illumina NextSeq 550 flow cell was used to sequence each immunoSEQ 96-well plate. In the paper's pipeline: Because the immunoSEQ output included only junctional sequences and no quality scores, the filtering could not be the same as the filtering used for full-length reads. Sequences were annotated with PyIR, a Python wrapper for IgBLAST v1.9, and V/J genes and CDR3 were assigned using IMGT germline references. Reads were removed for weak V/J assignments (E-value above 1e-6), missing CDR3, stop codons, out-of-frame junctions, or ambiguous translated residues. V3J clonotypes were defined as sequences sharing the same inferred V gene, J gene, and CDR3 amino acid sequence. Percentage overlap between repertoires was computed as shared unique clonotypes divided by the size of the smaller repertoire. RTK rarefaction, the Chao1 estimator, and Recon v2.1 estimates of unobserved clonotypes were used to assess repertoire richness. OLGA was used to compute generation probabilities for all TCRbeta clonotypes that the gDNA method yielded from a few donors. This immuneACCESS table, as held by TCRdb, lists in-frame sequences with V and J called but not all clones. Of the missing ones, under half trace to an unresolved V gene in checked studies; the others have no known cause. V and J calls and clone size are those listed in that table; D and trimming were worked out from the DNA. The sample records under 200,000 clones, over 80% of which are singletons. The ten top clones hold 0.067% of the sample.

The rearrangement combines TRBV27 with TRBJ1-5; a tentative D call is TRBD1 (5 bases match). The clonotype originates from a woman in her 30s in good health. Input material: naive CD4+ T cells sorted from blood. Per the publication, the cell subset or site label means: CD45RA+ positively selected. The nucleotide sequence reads TGTGCCAGCAGTACCCGAGGGGATAGCAATCAGCCCCAGCATTTT. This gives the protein CASSTRGDSNQPQHF.